The 9 T cell receptor beta chains below all came from one sample that was sequenced in a study of T-cell memory formation after mild COVID-19 (dated by TCRdb to the early 2020s). The receptor library was made with 5' RACE. The sequencer listed for this sample is Illumina NovaSeq 6000. TCRdb passed the public sequencing reads through fastp at Q25 and MiXCR, retaining productive beta sequences. Rows with a matching CDR3 protein are joined into one entry that keeps the most common DNA and genes. The sample contains about 190,000 distinct CDR3 sequences, over 9.5% of them found a single time. The top ten clonotypes cover approximately 3% of the sample. Sample: PBMCs or a T cell subset sorted from them (not recorded which). These receptors were collected from a man between 18 and 35 years old who had mild COVID-19 (a few samples of this study predate the infection). The sample titles of this study are shuffled in the database, so cell type and time point are left out; the donor was told from shared clones.

This clonotype appeared a few times. The chain carries TRBV10-3 and TRBJ2-7; 8 bases align to TRBD1. This CDR3 comprises 13 residues. Germline values: CDR1 ENHRY, CDR2 SYGVKD. After removal of 6 bases from V and 2 bases from J, the junction contained 3 bases not matched to a gene. In nucleotides, the CDR3 is TGTGCCATCAGAAGACAGGGGACCTACGAGCAGTACTTC. It encodes CAIRRQGTYEQYF.

The V gene is TRBV5-1, the J gene TRBJ1-1, with no clear D. Per germline, CDR1 SGHRS and CDR2 YFSETQ. With 4 bases removed from V and 2 bases from J, the gap between germline ends came to 9 bases. The length of the CDR3 is 13 residues. CDR3 loop: CASSPDANTEAFF. The CDR3 DNA follows: TGCGCCAGCAGCCCGGACGCCAACACTGAAGCTTTCTTT.

This clonotype turned up a few times. V gene TRBV6-5 combines with J gene TRBJ1-6, with TRBD1 matching 8 bases. This CDR3 has 18 residues. Trimming took 0 bases from V and 9 from J; bases not matched to a gene: 13. Germline CDR1 is MNHEY and CDR2 is SVGAGI. The CDR3 here is CASSYSLNRGDSVSPLHF. Written as DNA, the CDR3 is TGTGCCAGCAGTTACTCCTTGAACAGGGGGGATTCGGTTTCACCCCTCCACTTT.

The chain has TRBV9 and TRBJ1-2; tentative D call: TRBD1 (6 bases). Trimming removed 0 bases from V and 0 bases from J, with 6 bases in between. The CDR3 sequence is 14 residues long. The germline V gene has CDR1 SGDLS and CDR2 YYNGEE. The DNA of the CDR3 is TGTGCCAGCAGCGTAGACAGGGCTAACTATGGCTACACCTTC. Amino acid sequence: CASSVDRANYGYTF.

This sequence joins TRBV9 and TRBJ2-3; D might be TRBD1 or TRBD2, each matching 5 bases. Germline CDR1 SGDLS, CDR2 YYNGEE. V was trimmed by 0 bases and J by 6 bases, leaving 17 bases between them. The CDR3 is 16 residues long. CDR3 in DNA: TGTGCCAGCAGCGTAGTGCCGAGCGGTTGGGGGGATACGCAGTATTTT. Translating gives CASSVVPSGWGDTQYF.

This clonotype was detected only a few times. The V call is TRBV7-9, the J call TRBJ2-2; TRBD2 matches at 7 bases. The CDR3 sequence is 13 residues long. J was trimmed by 6 bases and V by 11 bases; bases with no gene match: 9. Per germline, CDR1 SEHNR and CDR2 FQNEAQ (reference sequence). The CDR3 sequence: CARGGGSAGELFF. CDR3 bases: TGTGCCCGTGGCGGGGGTTCCGCCGGGGAGCTGTTTTTT. The variable domain in full, completed from reference TRBV7-9 and TRBJ2-2, reads DTGVSQNPRHKITKRGQNVTFRCDPISEHNRLYWYRQTLGQGPEFLTYFQNEAQLEKSRLLSDRFSAERPKGSFSTLEIQRTEQGDSAMYLCARGGGSAGELFFGEGSRLTVL.

This rearrangement joins TRBV6-2 or TRBV6-3 to TRBJ2-3, with a possible D match to TRBD1 (5 bases). The V gene lost 3 bases and the J gene lost 3 bases, with 16 bases spanning the gap. Germline V gene data show CDR1 as MNHEY and CDR2 as SVGEGT. CDR3 length: 16 amino acids. The CDR3 is CASSYIDSRSTDTQYF. In nucleotides, the CDR3 is TGTGCCAGCAGTTATATAGACAGCCGGTCAACAGATACGCAGTATTTT.

The chain combines TRBV12-3 or TRBV12-4 with TRBJ2-6; D gene uncertain. This CDR3 contains 16 residues. Trimming stripped 3 bases from V and 2 bases from J, with 11 bases between. The CDR3 nucleotides are TGTGCCAGCAGTTTGTGGGAAGGGACTGGGGCCAACGTCCTGACTTTC. It codes for CASSLWEGTGANVLTF.

The V call is TRBV7-2, the J call TRBJ1-2, with D possibly TRBD1 on 5 matching bases. The CDR3 totals 14 residues. Trimming took 3 bases from V and 5 from J, leaving 13 bases between them. Germline-derived CDR1 and CDR2 are SGHTA and FQGNSA. The CDR3 coding sequence is TGTGCCAGCAGCTTTCAAGCGACAGAATATGGCTACACCTTC. This codes for CASSFQATEYGYTF.